This T cell receptor beta chain is drawn from a study of shared clonotypes between healthy human individuals. Study-level points and caveats: A small donor pool kept down the genetic and exposure-history diversity that was represented.

Participating donors were healthy, HIV-negative adults free of recent acute infections or vaccinations. The data were produced by immunoSEQ multiplex PCR, yet TCRdb's version contains in-frame clones alone and is incomplete. The sample carries some 900,000 clones, 76% recorded once. V was pared by 4 bases and J by 1 base, with 13 bases between. Germline V CDR1 and CDR2: SGDLS, YYNGEE. This CDR3 spans 15 amino acids. Details on this clone: Its cognate antigen is unknown.

Material: memory CD4+ T cells sorted from blood. The subset denotes: CD45RA-negative fraction. This sequence was found in a man aged 18 to 30 in good health. The gene calls are TRBV9 and TRBJ2-3; D possibly corresponds to TRBD2 (6 bases). The CDR3 loop is CASSPLGSGTDTQYF. CDR3 coding DNA: TGTGCCAGCAGCCCGCTCGGGAGTGGCACAGATACGCAGTATTTT. Drawing the rest from reference TRBV9 and TRBJ2-3, the complete variable domain is DSGVTQTPKHLITATGQRVTLRCSPRSGDLSVYWYQQSLDQGLQFLIQYYNGEERAKGNILERFSAQQFPDLHSELNLSSLELGDSALYFCASSPLGSGTDTQYFGPGTRLTVL.